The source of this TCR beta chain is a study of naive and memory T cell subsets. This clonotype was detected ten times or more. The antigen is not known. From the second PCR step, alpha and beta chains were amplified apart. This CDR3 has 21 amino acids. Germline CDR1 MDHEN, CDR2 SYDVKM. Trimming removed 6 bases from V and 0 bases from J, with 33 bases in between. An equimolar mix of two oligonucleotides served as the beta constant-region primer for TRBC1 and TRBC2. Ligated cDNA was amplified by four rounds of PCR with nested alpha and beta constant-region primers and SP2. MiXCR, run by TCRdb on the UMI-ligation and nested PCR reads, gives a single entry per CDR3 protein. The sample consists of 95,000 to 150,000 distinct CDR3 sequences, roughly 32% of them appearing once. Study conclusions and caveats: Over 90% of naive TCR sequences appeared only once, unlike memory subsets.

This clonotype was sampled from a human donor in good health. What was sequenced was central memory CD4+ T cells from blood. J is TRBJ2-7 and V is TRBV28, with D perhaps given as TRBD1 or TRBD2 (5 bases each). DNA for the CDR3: TGTGCCAGCAGCCTCGGGACGTTCGGCCTCAATTTGGGACGGAACTCCTACGAGCAGTACTTC. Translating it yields CASSLGTFGLNLGRNSYEQYF.